This TCR beta chain was sequenced in a study of blood T cell repertoires in COVID-19. Participant reports of clinical history set cohort assignment. Sequencing used immunoSEQ multiplex PCR; TCRdb keeps in-frame clones, though not all of them. The sample consists of about 280,000 clones, approximately 78% of them appearing once. This sequence was found in a man aged 35 to 55 who had been exposed to COVID-19. Sequenced input: PBMCs or T cells enriched from blood (not recorded which).

DNA for the CDR3: TGTGCCAGCAGCTTGCGGTACGGTAATGAAAAACTGTTTTTT. As protein: CASSLRYGNEKLFF. The rearrangement joins TRBV5-4 to TRBJ1-4; D is ambiguous. The V and J ends lost 1 base and 4 bases respectively, with 8 bases between them. This CDR3 is built from 14 residues. CDR1 is SGHNT, CDR2 YYREEE, per germline (reference sequence).